These 26 T cell receptor beta chains were all obtained from the same sample, sequenced in a study of blood T cell repertoires in COVID-19 (dated by TCRdb to the early 2020s). Library preparation employed the immunoSEQ multiplex PCR assay. The table comes from immuneACCESS by way of TCRdb, which keeps in-frame sequences with V and J called. Part of the clones is missing from these tables; in studies checked, under half for an unresolved V gene and the rest for unknown reasons. Across this sample there are 150,000 to 200,000 clones, with roughly 89% seen only once. The top ten clonotypes cover around 12% of the sample. The sequencing input was peripheral blood. The receptors shown here come from a woman aged 70 to 79 with COVID-19, enrolled during active disease.

This clone has just a few counts. The CDR3 coding sequence is TGTGCCAGCAGTTTTGGACAGGGGGCAGATGGCTACACCTTC. This gives the protein CASSFGQGADGYTF. The chain is built from TRBV28 and TRBJ1-2; TRBD1 matches at 11 bases. The CDR3 spans 14 residues. Looked up from germline, CDR1 is MDHEN and CDR2 is SYDVKM. The ends lost 3 bases at V and 6 bases at J; junction bases unmatched: 3.

The chain carries TRBV2 and TRBJ2-7, with 8 bases matching TRBD1. The CDR3 loop spans 12 amino acids. V lost 5 bases to trimming and J lost 7 bases; unmatched junction nucleotides: 4. Germline V CDR1 and CDR2: SNHLY, FYNNEI. CDR3 region: CASSRTGWEQYF. The DNA of the CDR3 is TGTGCCAGCAGTCGGACAGGGTGGGAGCAGTACTTC.

The V gene is TRBV2, the J gene TRBJ2-5, with a weak D call TRBD2 (5 bases). Germline V CDR1 and CDR2: SNHLY, FYNNEI. CDR3 size: 19 residues. V lost 1 base and J 4 bases, leaving 25 bases between the germline ends. The DNA of the CDR3 is TGTGCCAGCAGTGAAGGACTGTGGCTCGGGGTAATTAAGCGAGAGACCCAGTACTTC. This translates into CASSEGLWLGVIKRETQYF.

CDR3 protein: CAISDNQNYGYTF. The CDR3 bases are TGTGCCATCAGTGATAACCAGAACTATGGCTACACCTTC. The V call is TRBV10-3, the J call TRBJ1-2; no firm D call. V was clipped by 3 bases and J by 2 bases, with 7 bases between them. The CDR3 is made up of 13 amino acids. Germline CDR1 and CDR2: ENHRY and SYGVKD.

The chain links TRBV28 to TRBJ2-2; D ambiguous. Germline CDR1 is MDHEN and CDR2 is SYDVKM. V was cut by 6 bases and J by 3 bases, with 8 bases left in between. The CDR3 is made up of 13 amino acids. CDR3 residues: CASSQQYTGELFF. The CDR3 coding sequence is TGTGCCAGCAGCCAACAGTACACCGGGGAGCTGTTTTTT.

As DNA, the CDR3 is TGTGCCAGCTCACCAATGGGACAGGCGAACACCGGGGAGCTGTTTTTT. The encoded protein is CASSPMGQANTGELFF. The rearrangement joins TRBV18 to TRBJ2-2, with TRBD1 matching 8 bases. Trimming cost V 2 bases and J 0 bases; bases outside gene matches: 2. This CDR3 has 16 amino acids. Germline V gives CDR1 KGHSH, CDR2 LQKENI.

Notes on this clone: The same CDR3 is also encoded by other DNA sequences in this sample. The CDR3 is CASSPRQGDTDTQYF. CDR3 bases: TGTGCCAGCTCACCAAGACAGGGGGACACAGATACGCAGTATTTT. This chain links TRBV18 with TRBJ2-3, with 9 bases lining up with TRBD1. CDR3 length equals 15 residues. Germline loops: CDR1 KGHSH, CDR2 LQKENI. With V trimmed by 2 bases and J by 2 bases, 2 bases remained unmatched. Filled out from reference TRBV18 and TRBJ2-3, the complete variable domain reads NAGVMQNPRHLVRRRGQEARLRCSPMKGHSHVYWYRQLPEEGLKFMVYLQKENIIDESGMPKERFSAEFPKEGPSILRIQQVVRGDSAAYFCASSPRQGDTDTQYFGPGTRLTVL.

The rearrangement links TRBV2 to TRBJ2-3; 7 nucleotides align to TRBD1. CDR3 length: 18 residues. V trimming: 3 bases; J trimming: 2 bases; junction bases outside the gene matches: 14. Germline values: CDR1 SNHLY, CDR2 FYNNEI. CDR3 sequence: CASSEGKYRGQFTDTQYF. For the CDR3, the DNA is TGTGCCAGCAGTGAGGGAAAATATCGGGGACAGTTCACAGATACGCAGTATTTT.

The chain recombines TRBV11-2 with TRBJ2-7; 9 positions match TRBD2. Trimming removed 2 bases from V and 1 base from J; junction bases left unmatched: 3. Germline V gene data show CDR1 as SGHAT and CDR2 as FQNNGV. This CDR3 has 15 amino acids. CDR3 nucleotide sequence: TGTGCCAGCAGCTTAAGTAGCGGGAGATCCTACGAGCAGTACTTC. Amino acid sequence: CASSLSSGRSYEQYF.

The table lists this clone with a count of one. The chain couples TRBV12-3 or TRBV12-4 to TRBJ1-2; tentative D call: TRBD1 (6 bases). CDR3 length equals 10 residues. Trimming left V 8 bases short and J 8 bases short, with 9 bases between. The CDR3 DNA is TGTGCCAGCGGGGACATCGGCTACACCTTC. This sequence encodes CASGDIGYTF.

A few counts support this clone. The genes are TRBV28 and TRBJ1-1; D gene uncertain. V was pared by 3 bases and J by 5 bases, with 13 bases between. Germline-derived CDR1 and CDR2 are MDHEN and SYDVKM. This CDR3 comprises 14 residues. DNA for the CDR3: TGTGCCAGCAGTTTGGAGGTCGGGAGGACTGAAGCTTTCTTT. Translated: CASSLEVGRTEAFF.

This clone was recorded only once. J is TRBJ2-2 and V is TRBV6-5, with 7 bases identical to TRBD1. Losses at the gene ends were 7 bases for V and 3 bases for J; bases not matched to a gene: 5. The CDR3 spans 14 residues. The germline V gene has CDR1 MNHEY and CDR2 SVGAGI. This CDR3 is CASTRTGYTGELFF. As DNA, the CDR3 is TGTGCCAGCACCCGGACAGGATACACCGGGGAGCTGTTTTTT.

This clone is a singleton in its sample. V gene TRBV7-8 combines with J gene TRBJ1-6, with D perhaps matching TRBD1 (5 bases). CDR3 size: 17 residues. CDR1 is SGHVS and CDR2 is FQNEAQ in the germline V gene. With 1 base removed from V and 0 bases from J, the gap between germline ends came to 10 bases. The CDR3 region is CASSLVGASSYNSPLHF. CDR3 bases: TGTGCCAGCAGCTTAGTTGGGGCGAGCTCCTATAATTCACCCCTCCACTTT. Variable domain in full (rest from reference TRBV7-8 and TRBJ1-6): GAGVSQSPRYKVAKRGQDVALRCDPISGHVSLFWYQQALGQGPEFLTYFQNEAQLDKSGLPSDRFFAERPEGSVSTLKIQRTQQEDSAVYLCASSLVGASSYNSPLHFGNGTRLTVT.

In this sample, this clone turned up a few times. V and J are TRBV4-3 and TRBJ2-1, with D possibly being TRBD2 (6 bases). The length of the CDR3 is 13 residues. Germline CDR1 is LGHNA and CDR2 is YSLEER. V was shortened by 4 bases and J by 9 bases, with 13 bases between the two germline ends. CDR3 amino acids: CASSLGEEGEQFF. DNA of the CDR3: TGCGCCAGCAGCCTTGGCGAGGAGGGTGAGCAGTTCTTC.

The chain uses TRBV30 and TRBJ1-5; 9 nucleotides agree with TRBD1. V lost 1 base to trimming and J lost 4 bases; unmatched junction nucleotides: 8. CDR3 size: 16 residues. Germline V CDR1 and CDR2: GTSNPN, SVGIG (reference sequence). In nucleotides, the CDR3 is TGTGCCTGGAGTGCCCCCCCGGGACAGGGAAATCAGCCCCAGCATTTT. It encodes CAWSAPPGQGNQPQHF. The entire variable domain, with the rest obtained from reference TRBV30 and TRBJ1-5, is as follows: SQTIHQWPATLVQPVGSPLSLECTVEGTSNPNLYWYRQAAGRGLQLLFYSVGIGQISSEVPQNLSASRPQDRQFILSSKKLLLSDSGFYLCAWSAPPGQGNQPQHFGDGTRLSIL.

The table lists this clone with a count of one. The chain joins TRBV11-3 to TRBJ1-2, with D tentatively TRBD1 (6 bases). The V end lost 6 bases, the J end lost 4 bases, and 9 bases lay between the germline ends. From germline, CDR1 is SGHNT and CDR2 YENEEA. This CDR3 is 12 amino acids long. CDR3 protein: CASRRGCYGYTF. The CDR3 nucleotides are TGTGCCAGCAGGAGGGGGTGCTATGGCTACACCTTC.

This clone has just one count. CDR3 region: CASRGQGKGEQYF. CDR3 nucleotides: TGTGCCAGCAGGGGACAGGGGAAGGGCGAGCAGTACTTC. The J gene is TRBJ2-7, the V gene TRBV4-2, with TRBD1 matching over 10 bases. Unmatched junction bases numbered 5, after V lost 6 bases and J lost 6 bases. CDR1 is LGHNA and CDR2 is YNFKEQ in the germline V gene. The CDR3 consists of 13 residues.

The chain uses TRBV23-1 and TRBJ2-2, with a possible D match to TRBD1 (5 bases). TRBV23-1 is an ORF for which the function is uncertain. The CDR3 runs to 13 residues. V was trimmed by 2 bases and J by 5 bases, leaving 6 bases between them. The DNA of the CDR3 is TGCGCCAGCAGTCAAAACAGGACCGGGGAGCTGTTTTTT. It yields the protein CASSQNRTGELFF.

The chain couples TRBV6-2 or TRBV6-3 to TRBJ1-5; 8 bases agree with TRBD1. V shed 5 bases, J shed 1 base, and the junction held 7 bases outside the gene matches. The CDR3 length is 16 residues. CDR1 and CDR2 from the germline V gene are MNHEY and SVGEGT. In DNA, the CDR3 is TGTGCCAGCAGTAAGGCAGGGGGCGCGAGCAATCAGCCCCAGCATTTT. This encodes CASSKAGGASNQPQHF.

This chain connects TRBV18 to TRBJ2-2, with 14 bases matching TRBD2. V gave up 3 bases and J gave up 4 bases; unmatched junction bases: 7. The CDR3 has 18 amino acids. The germline V gene has CDR1 KGHSH and CDR2 LQKENI. This chain's CDR3 is CASSPWSGLAGGTGELFF. Written as DNA, the CDR3 is TGTGCCAGCTCACCTTGGAGCGGACTAGCGGGAGGCACCGGGGAGCTGTTTTTT.

The chain couples TRBV7-2 to TRBJ1-2, with a weak D call TRBD1 (6 bases). From germline, CDR1 is SGHTA and CDR2 FQGNSA. The CDR3 is made up of 14 amino acids. Trimming removed 2 bases from V and 4 bases from J, with 11 bases in between. Here the CDR3 DNA reads TGTGCCAGCAGCTTACAAACAGGGATCTATGGCTACACCTTC. Translating gives CASSLQTGIYGYTF.

The chain employs TRBV2 and TRBJ1-2; the D gene is possibly TRBD1 (5 bases). The germline V gene encodes CDR1 SNHLY and CDR2 FYNNEI. The CDR3 runs to 17 residues. Trimming shortened V by 0 bases and J by 4 bases, and 18 bases separated the two germline ends. CDR3 in amino acids: CASSEALSSGLSYGYTF. The CDR3 region has the DNA TGTGCCAGCAGTGAAGCGCTTAGTTCAGGGCTTAGCTATGGCTACACCTTC.

The V gene is TRBV3-1 (or the pseudogene TRBV3-2), the J gene TRBJ2-3; TRBD2 matches 8 bases. Trimming cost V 4 bases and J 0 bases; bases outside gene matches: 9. The germline V gene has CDR1 LGHDT and CDR2 YNNKEL (reference sequence). The CDR3 is made up of 17 amino acids. The CDR3 is CASSPFTTSGSTDTQYF. In DNA form, the CDR3 reads TGTGCCAGCAGCCCCTTCACCACTAGCGGCAGCACAGATACGCAGTATTTT.

A remark on this clone: Other DNA sequences in this specimen translate into the identical CDR3. This chain joins TRBV18 and TRBJ1-1; the D gene is possibly TRBD1 (6 bases). The V and J ends lost 1 base and 0 bases respectively, with 6 bases between them. This CDR3 has 14 residues. Looked up from germline, CDR1 is KGHSH and CDR2 is LQKENI. CDR3 residues: CASSPQGVNTEAFF. The CDR3, as DNA: TGTGCCAGCTCACCACAGGGGGTGAACACTGAAGCTTTCTTT. The entire variable domain, with the rest obtained from reference TRBV18 and TRBJ1-1, is as follows: NAGVMQNPRHLVRRRGQEARLRCSPMKGHSHVYWYRQLPEEGLKFMVYLQKENIIDESGMPKERFSAEFPKEGPSILRIQQVVRGDSAAYFCASSPQGVNTEAFFGQGTRLTVV.

This clone was observed a handful of times. This chain connects TRBV18 to TRBJ2-5; possibly TRBD1 for D (6 bases). The germline V and J ends were trimmed by 2 bases and 0 bases, with 13 bases remaining between them. The CDR3 covers 16 residues. Germline lookup yields CDR1 KGHSH and CDR2 LQKENI. CDR3 sequence reads: CASSPAGTYYQETQYF. In DNA, the CDR3 is TGTGCCAGCTCACCAGCTGGGACATACTACCAAGAGACCCAGTACTTC.

CDR3 in amino acids: CALQQNNEQFF. CDR3 nucleotides: TGTGCGTTACAGCAAAACAATGAGCAGTTCTTC. This chain connects TRBV30 to TRBJ2-1; D ambiguous. The CDR3 spans 11 residues. From germline, CDR1 is GTSNPN and CDR2 SVGIG (reference sequence).